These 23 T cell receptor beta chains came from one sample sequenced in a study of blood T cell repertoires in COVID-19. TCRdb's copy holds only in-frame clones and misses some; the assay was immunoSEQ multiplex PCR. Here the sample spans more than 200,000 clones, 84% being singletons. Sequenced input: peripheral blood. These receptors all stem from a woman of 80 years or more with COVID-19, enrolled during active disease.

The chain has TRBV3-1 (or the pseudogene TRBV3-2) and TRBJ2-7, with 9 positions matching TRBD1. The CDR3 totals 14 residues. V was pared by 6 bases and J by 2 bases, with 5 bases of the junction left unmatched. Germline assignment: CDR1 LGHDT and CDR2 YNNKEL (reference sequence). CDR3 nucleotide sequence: TGTGCCAGCAGACAGGACAGGGGAGCCTACGAGCAGTACTTC. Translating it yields CASRQDRGAYEQYF.

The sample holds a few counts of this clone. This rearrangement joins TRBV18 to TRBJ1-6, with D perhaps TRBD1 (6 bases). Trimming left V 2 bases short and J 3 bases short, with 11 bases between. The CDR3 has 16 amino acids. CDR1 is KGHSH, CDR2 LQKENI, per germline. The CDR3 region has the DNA TGTGCCAGCTCACCAGGGGGGGCCGGCTATAATTCACCCCTCCACTTT. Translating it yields CASSPGGAGYNSPLHF.

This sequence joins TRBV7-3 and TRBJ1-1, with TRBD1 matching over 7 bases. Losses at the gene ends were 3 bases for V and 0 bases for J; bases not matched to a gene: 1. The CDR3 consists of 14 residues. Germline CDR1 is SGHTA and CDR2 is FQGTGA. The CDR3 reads CASSLTGLNTEAFF. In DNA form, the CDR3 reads TGTGCCAGCAGCTTGACAGGGTTGAACACTGAAGCTTTCTTT.

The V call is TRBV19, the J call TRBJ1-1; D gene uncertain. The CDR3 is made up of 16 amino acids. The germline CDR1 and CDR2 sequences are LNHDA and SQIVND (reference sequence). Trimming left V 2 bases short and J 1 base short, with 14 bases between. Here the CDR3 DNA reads TGTGCCAGTAGTATAATTGCGGGTGTGGGGAACACTGAAGCTTTCTTT. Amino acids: CASSIIAGVGNTEAFF.

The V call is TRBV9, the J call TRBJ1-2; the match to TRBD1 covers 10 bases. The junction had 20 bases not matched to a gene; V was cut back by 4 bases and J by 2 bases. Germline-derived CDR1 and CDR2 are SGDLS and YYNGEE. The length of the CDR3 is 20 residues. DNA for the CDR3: TGTGCCAGCAGCTCGGACCGGGACAGGGGAACAGCCTCCACCAACTATGGCTACACCTTC. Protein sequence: CASSSDRDRGTASTNYGYTF.

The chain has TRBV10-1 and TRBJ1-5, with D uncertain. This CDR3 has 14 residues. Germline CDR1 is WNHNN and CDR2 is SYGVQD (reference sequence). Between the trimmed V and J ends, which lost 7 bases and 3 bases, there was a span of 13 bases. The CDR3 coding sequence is TGCGCCAGCACCGATGGGCCGATCAATCAGCCCCAGCATTTT. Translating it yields CASTDGPINQPQHF.

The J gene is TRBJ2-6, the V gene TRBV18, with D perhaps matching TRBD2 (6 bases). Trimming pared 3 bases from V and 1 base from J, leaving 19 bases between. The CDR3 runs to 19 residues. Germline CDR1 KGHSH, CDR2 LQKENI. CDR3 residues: CASSPGGNSPTSGANVLTF. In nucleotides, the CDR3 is TGTGCCAGCTCACCTGGCGGGAACAGCCCCACTTCTGGGGCCAACGTCCTGACTTTC.

The CDR3 bases are TGTGCCAGCAGTCCCCCGGGACAGGGAAACTCACCCCTCCACTTT. Translated: CASSPPGQGNSPLHF. J is TRBJ1-6 and V is TRBV6-5; 9 bases are a match to TRBD1. With 5 bases clipped from V and 10 bases from J, the junction kept 9 bases outside the gene matches. The CDR3 totals 15 residues. Germline CDR1 and CDR2: MNHEY and SVGAGI.

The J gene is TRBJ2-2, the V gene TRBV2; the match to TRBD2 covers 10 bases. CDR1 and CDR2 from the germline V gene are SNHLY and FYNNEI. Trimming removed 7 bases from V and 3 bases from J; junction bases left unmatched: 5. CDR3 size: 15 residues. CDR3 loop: CASNVAGGYTGELFF. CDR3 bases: TGTGCCAGCAATGTAGCGGGGGGATACACCGGGGAGCTGTTTTTT.

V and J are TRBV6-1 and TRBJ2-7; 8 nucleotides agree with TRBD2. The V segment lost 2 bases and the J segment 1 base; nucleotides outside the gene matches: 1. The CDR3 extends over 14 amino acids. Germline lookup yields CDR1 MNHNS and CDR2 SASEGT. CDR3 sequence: CASSETGGSYEQYF. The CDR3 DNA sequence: TGTGCCAGCAGTGAAACGGGGGGGTCCTACGAGCAGTACTTC.

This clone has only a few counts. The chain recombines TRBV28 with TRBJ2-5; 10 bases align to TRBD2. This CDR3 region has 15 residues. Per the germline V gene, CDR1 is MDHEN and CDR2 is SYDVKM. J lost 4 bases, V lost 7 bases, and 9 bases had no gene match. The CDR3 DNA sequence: TGTGCCAGCATATCCCCGGCTAGCGGGGGAGAGACCCAGTACTTC. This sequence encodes CASISPASGGETQYF.

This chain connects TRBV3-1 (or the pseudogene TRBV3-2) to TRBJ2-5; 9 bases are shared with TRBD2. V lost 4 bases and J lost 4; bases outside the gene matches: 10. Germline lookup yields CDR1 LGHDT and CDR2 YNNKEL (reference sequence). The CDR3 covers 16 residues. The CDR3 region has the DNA TGTGCCAGCAGCCCCCGGCTAGCGGGGACAACAGAGACCCAGTACTTC. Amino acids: CASSPRLAGTTETQYF.

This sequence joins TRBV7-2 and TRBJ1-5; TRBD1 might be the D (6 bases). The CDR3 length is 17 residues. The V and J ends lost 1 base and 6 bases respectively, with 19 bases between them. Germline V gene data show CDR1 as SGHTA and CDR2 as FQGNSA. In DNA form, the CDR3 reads TGTGCCAGCAGCTTAGGCCATAGACAGGTCCGGAGTCAGCCCCAGCATTTT. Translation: CASSLGHRQVRSQPQHF. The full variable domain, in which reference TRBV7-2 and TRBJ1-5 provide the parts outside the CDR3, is GAGVSQSPSNKVTEKGKDVELRCDPISGHTALYWYRQSLGQGLEFLIYFQGNSAPDKSGLPSDRFSAERTGGSVSTLTIQRTQQEDSAVYLCASSLGHRQVRSQPQHFGDGTRLSIL.

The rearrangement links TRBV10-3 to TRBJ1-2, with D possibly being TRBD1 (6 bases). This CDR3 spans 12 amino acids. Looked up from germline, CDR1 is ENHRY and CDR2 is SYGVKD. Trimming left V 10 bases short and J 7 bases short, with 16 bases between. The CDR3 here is CATSTGNSGYTF. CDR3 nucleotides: TGTGCCACTTCAACAGGGAACAGTGGCTACACCTTC.

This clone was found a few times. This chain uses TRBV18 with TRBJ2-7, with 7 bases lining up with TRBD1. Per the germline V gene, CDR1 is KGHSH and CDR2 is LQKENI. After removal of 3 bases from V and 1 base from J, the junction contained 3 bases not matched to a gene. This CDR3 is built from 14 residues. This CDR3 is CASSPSTGSYEQYF. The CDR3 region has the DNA TGTGCCAGCTCACCGTCGACAGGGTCCTACGAGCAGTACTTC.

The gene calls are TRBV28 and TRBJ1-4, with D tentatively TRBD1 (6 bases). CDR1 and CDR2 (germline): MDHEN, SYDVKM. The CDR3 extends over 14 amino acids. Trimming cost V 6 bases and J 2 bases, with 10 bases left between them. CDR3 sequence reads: CASSPGDTNEKLFF. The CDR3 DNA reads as TGTGCCAGCAGCCCAGGGGACACTAATGAAAAACTGTTTTTT.

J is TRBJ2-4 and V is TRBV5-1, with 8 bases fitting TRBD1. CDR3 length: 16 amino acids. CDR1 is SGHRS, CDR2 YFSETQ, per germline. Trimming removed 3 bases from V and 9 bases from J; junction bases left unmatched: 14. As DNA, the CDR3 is TGCGCCAGCAGCTCTCGATCTAGGACAGGGACCAGCATTCAGTACTTC. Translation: CASSSRSRTGTSIQYF.

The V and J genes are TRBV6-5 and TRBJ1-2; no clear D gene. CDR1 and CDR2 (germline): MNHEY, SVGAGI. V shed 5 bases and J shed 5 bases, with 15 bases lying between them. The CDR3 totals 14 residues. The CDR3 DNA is TGTGCCAGCAGTCTCTCCCGGGAGGTATATGGCTACACCTTC. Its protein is CASSLSREVYGYTF.

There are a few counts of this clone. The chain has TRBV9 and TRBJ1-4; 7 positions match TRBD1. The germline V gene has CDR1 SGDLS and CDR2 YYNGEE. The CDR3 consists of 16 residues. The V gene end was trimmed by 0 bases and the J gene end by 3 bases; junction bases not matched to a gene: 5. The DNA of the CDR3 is TGTGCCAGCAGCGTAGCGGTAACAGGGGCTAATGAAAAACTGTTTTTT. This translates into CASSVAVTGANEKLFF.

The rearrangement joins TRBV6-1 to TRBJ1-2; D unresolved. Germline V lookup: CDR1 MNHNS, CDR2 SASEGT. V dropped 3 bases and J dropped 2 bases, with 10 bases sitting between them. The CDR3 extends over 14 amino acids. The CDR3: CASSEERFNYGYTF. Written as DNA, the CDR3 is TGTGCCAGCAGTGAGGAGAGATTCAACTATGGCTACACCTTC.

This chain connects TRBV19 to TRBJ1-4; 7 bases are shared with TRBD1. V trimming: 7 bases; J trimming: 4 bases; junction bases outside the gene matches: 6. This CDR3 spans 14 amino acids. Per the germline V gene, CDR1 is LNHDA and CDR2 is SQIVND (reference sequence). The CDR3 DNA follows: TGTGCCAGTACCGACAGGGCCTATAATGAAAAACTGTTTTTT. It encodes CASTDRAYNEKLFF.

The CDR3: CASSFNTDPYGYTF. CDR3 nucleotides: TGCGCCAGCAGCTTCAACACAGACCCCTATGGCTACACCTTC. V gene TRBV5-1 combines with J gene TRBJ1-2; D not resolved. The CDR3 contains 14 residues. The germline gives CDR1 SGHRS, CDR2 YFSETQ. With 2 bases removed from V and 4 bases from J, the gap between germline ends came to 12 bases.

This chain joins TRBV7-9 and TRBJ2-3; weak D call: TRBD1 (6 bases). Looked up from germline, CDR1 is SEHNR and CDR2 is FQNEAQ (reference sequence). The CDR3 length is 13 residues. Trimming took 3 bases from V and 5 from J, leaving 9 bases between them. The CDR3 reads CASSFSGEDTQYF. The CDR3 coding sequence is TGTGCCAGCAGCTTCTCAGGGGAAGATACGCAGTATTTT.